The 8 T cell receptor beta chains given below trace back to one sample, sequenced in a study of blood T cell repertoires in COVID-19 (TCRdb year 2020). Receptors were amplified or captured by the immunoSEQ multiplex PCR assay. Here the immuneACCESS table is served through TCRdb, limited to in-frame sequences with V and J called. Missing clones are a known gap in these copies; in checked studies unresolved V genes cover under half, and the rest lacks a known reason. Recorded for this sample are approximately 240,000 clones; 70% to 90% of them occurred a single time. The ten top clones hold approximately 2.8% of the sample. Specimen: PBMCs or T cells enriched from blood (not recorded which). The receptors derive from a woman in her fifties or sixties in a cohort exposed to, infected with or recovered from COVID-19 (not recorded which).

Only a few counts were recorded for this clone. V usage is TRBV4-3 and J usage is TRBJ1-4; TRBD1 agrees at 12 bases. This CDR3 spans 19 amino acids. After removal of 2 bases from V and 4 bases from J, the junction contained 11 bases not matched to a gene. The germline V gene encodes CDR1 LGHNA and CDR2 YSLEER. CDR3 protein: CASSQQRGTGGLDNEKLFF. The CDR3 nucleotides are TGCGCCAGCAGCCAACAACGCGGGACAGGGGGCTTGGATAATGAAAAACTGTTTTTT.

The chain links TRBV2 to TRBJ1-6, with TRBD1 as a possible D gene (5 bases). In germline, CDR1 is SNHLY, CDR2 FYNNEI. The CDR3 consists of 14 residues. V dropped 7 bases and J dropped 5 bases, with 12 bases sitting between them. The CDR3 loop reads CASTQGRNNSPLHF. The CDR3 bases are TGTGCCAGCACTCAGGGCCGTAATAATTCACCCCTCCACTTT.

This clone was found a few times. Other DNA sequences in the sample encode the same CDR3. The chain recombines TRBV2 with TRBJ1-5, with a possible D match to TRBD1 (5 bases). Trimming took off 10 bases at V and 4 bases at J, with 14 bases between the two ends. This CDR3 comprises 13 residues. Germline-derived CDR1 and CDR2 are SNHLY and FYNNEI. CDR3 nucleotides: TGTGCCACCCGGGACTCCTTAAATCAGCCCCAGCATTTT. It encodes CATRDSLNQPQHF.

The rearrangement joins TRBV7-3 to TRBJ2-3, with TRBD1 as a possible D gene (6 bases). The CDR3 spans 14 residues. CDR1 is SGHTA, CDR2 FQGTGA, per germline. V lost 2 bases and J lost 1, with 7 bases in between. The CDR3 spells CASSLSGGTDTQYF. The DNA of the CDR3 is TGTGCCAGCAGCTTATCAGGGGGCACAGATACGCAGTATTTT. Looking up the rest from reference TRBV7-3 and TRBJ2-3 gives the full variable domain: GAGVSQTPSNKVTEKGKYVELRCDPISGHTALYWYRQSLGQGPEFLIYFQGTGAADDSGLPNDRFFAVRPEGSVSTLKIQRTERGDSAVYLCASSLSGGTDTQYFGPGTRLTVL.

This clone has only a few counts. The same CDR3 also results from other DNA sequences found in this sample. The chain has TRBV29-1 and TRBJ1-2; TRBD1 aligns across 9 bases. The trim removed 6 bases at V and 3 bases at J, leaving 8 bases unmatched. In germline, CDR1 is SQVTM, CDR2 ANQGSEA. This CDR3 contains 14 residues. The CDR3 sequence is CSVEGDRVYYGYTF. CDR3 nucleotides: TGCAGCGTCGAGGGGGACAGGGTGTACTATGGCTACACCTTC. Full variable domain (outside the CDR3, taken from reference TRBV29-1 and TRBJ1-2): SAVISQKPSRDICQRGTSLTIQCQVDSQVTMMFWYRQQPGQSLTLIATANQGSEATYESGFVIDKFPISRPNLTFSTLTVSNMSPEDSSIYLCSVEGDRVYYGYTFGSGTRLTVV.

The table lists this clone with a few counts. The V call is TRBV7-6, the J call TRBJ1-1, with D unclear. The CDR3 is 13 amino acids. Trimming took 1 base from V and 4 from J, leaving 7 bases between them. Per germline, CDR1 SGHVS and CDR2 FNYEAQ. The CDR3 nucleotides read TGTGCCAGCAGCTTAGGAGAGGGCACTGAAGCTTTCTTT. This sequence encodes CASSLGEGTEAFF.

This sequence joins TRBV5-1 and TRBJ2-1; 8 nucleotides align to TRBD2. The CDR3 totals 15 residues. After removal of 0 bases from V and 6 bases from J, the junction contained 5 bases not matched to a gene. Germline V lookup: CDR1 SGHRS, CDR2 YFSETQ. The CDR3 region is CASSLGLAKANEQFF. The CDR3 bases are TGCGCCAGCAGCTTGGGACTAGCGAAGGCCAATGAGCAGTTCTTC.

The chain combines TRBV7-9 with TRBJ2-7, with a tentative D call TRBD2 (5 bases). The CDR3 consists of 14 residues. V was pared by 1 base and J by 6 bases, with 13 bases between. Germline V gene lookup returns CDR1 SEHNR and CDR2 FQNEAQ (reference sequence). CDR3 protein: CASSLGGLGVEQYF. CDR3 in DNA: TGTGCCAGCAGCTTAGGAGGGTTGGGAGTCGAGCAGTACTTC.